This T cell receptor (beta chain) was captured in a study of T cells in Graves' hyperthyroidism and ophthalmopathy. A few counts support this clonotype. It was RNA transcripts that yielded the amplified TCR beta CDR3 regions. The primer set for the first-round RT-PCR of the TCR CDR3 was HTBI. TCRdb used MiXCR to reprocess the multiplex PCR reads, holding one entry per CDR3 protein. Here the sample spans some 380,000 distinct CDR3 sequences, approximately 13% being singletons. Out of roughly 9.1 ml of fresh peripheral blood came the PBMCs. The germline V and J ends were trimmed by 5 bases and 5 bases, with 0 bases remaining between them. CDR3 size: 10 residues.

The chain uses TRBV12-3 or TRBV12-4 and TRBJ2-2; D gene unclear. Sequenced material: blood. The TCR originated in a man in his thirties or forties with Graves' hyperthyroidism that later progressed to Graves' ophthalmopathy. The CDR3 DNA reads TGTGCCAGCAGTACCGGGGAGCTGTTTTTT. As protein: CASSTGELFF.